Following are 4 T cell receptor beta chains from one sample sequenced in a study of CD8 T cells in Susac syndrome. When the RNA was reverse transcribed, random hexamers were used with an input of roughly 0.45 to 1 ug. TCRdb reanalysed the immunoSEQ multiplex PCR reads using MiXCR and keeps one entry per CDR3 protein. The table lists about 160,000 distinct CDR3 sequences, approximately 94% of them singletons, with about 0.1% in the top ten. The material sequenced was CD4+ T cells from PBMCs. Source of these receptors: a human donor with multiple sclerosis.

The rearrangement uses TRBV4-3 and TRBJ2-3, with D hard to call. The germline gives CDR1 LGHNA, CDR2 YSLEER. The CDR3 runs to 16 residues. V lost 1 base and J lost 1, with 12 bases in between. The CDR3 protein is CASSQAPARGTDTQYF. In DNA, the CDR3 is TGCGCCAGCAGCCAAGCTCCTGCACGGGGCACAGATACGCAGTATTTT.

The V and J genes are TRBV14 and TRBJ2-7, with D hard to call. This CDR3 spans 11 amino acids. Germline V gives CDR1 SGHDN, CDR2 FVKESK. Trimming cost V 1 base and J 5 bases, with 3 bases left between them. CDR3 residues: CASSQGNEQYF. The CDR3 region has the DNA TGTGCCAGCAGCCAAGGAAACGAGCAGTACTTC.

The V and J genes are TRBV25-1 and TRBJ2-7; D may be TRBD1 (8 bases). V was shortened by 5 bases and J by 3 bases, with 17 bases between the two germline ends. From germline, CDR1 is MGHDK and CDR2 SYGVNS. This CDR3 has 15 amino acids. The CDR3 protein is CASSISGGGGYEQYF. The CDR3 region has the DNA TGTGCCAGCAGTATTTCAGGGGGCGGGGGCTACGAGCAGTACTTC.

The chain is built from TRBV20-1 and TRBJ1-2, with 7 bases fitting TRBD1. V shed 3 bases and J 0 bases; nucleotides not matched to a gene: 4. This CDR3 is built from 14 residues. CDR1 is DFQATT and CDR2 is SNEGSKA in the germline V gene (reference sequence). The CDR3 DNA reads TGCAGTGCTAGCCAAGGGACAGCTAACTATGGCTACACCTTC. Protein sequence: CSASQGTANYGYTF.